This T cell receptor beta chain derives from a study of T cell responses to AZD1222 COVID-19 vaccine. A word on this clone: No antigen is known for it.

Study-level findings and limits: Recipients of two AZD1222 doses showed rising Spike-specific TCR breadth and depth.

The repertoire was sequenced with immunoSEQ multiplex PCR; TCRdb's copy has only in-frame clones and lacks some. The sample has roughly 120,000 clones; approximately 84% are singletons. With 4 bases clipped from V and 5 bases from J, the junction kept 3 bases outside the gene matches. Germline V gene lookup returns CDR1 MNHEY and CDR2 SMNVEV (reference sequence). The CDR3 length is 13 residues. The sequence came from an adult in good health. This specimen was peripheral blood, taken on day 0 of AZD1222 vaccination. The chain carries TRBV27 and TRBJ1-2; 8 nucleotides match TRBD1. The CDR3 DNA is TGTGCCAGCAGTTCCGACAGGGGATATGGCTACACCTTC. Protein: CASSSDRGYGYTF.